This entry describes one T cell receptor beta chain. No DNA is given; TCRdb re-called the 5' RACE reads and lists each CDR3 protein once. The sample has over 13,000 distinct CDR3 sequences. This sample is drawn from a study of T cells expressing NK-cell markers. The sequenced sample consisted of blood T cells: a sorted CD56 or NKG2C T cell subset, CD4+ or CD8+ T cells, or bulk PBMC T cells (not recorded which). This clonotype originated in a man aged 18 to 69 in good health.

The chain's CDR3 is CSASRGKETQYF. This chain connects TRBV20-1 to TRBJ2-5; the D call from TCRdb, TRBD1, cannot be confirmed without DNA. The CDR3 consists of 12 residues. Germline V gene data show CDR1 as DFQATT and CDR2 as SNEGSKA (reference sequence).